The 17 T cell receptor beta chains presented below share a single source sample, sequenced in a study of human T cells and chemical hapten exposure. One entry per CDR3 protein, called by TCRdb with MiXCR from the RACE reads. The sample lists 85,000 to 100,000 distinct CDR3 sequences; roughly an eighth were seen once. Time point indicated: patch test 1, 2 weeks after DPC sensitization. Treatment of the sample: therapeutic diphenylcyclopropenone sensitization with weekly scalp DPC. Here the sequenced sample was whole blood, taken in connection with sensitization to the hapten diphenylcyclopropenone (DPC). The receptors shown here come from a woman in her thirties or forties with alopecia areata. Some clones in this sample may be carry-over from other donors' samples.

The rearrangement joins TRBV28 to TRBJ2-3; TRBD2 matches at 8 bases. CDR1 and CDR2 (germline): MDHEN, SYDVKM. J was trimmed by 2 bases and V by 3 bases; bases with no gene match: 10. There are 17 residues in the CDR3. The CDR3 coding sequence is TGTGCCAGCAGTTTGGTACGAGCGGGAGTTATCACAGATACGCAGTATTTT. Translation: CASSLVRAGVITDTQYF.

The chain has TRBV6-5 and TRBJ2-1; TRBD1 matches 11 bases. V dropped 7 bases and J dropped 9; count of bases not matched to a gene: 5. The CDR3 loop spans 13 amino acids. Per germline, CDR1 MNHEY and CDR2 SVGAGI. The CDR3 sequence is CASTAGQGGEQFF. DNA of the CDR3: TGTGCCAGCACCGCGGGACAGGGGGGTGAGCAGTTCTTC.

The J gene is TRBJ2-1, the V gene TRBV6-1; TRBD2 matches at 8 bases. In germline, CDR1 is MNHNS, CDR2 SASEGT. The V gene end was trimmed by 7 bases and the J gene end by 4 bases; junction bases not matched to a gene: 9. The CDR3 loop spans 15 amino acids. CDR3 residues: CASMPLTSGYNEQFF. The CDR3 DNA reads as TGTGCCAGCATGCCCCTAACTAGCGGATACAATGAGCAGTTCTTC.

CDR3 coding DNA: TGTGCCAGCAGCCTTGGGTCTAGCGGGATCGTCGAGCAGTACTTC. Amino acid sequence: CASSLGSSGIVEQYF. The genes are TRBV5-4 and TRBJ2-7; 9 bases line up with TRBD2. The germline gives CDR1 SGHNT, CDR2 YYREEE (reference sequence). The CDR3 sequence is 15 residues long. V lost 4 bases and J lost 6; bases outside the gene matches: 11. The entire variable domain, with the rest obtained from reference TRBV5-4 and TRBJ2-7, is as follows: ETGVTQSPTHLIKTRGQQVTLRCSSQSGHNTVSWYQQALGQGPQFIFQYYREEENGRGNFPPRFSGLQFPNYSSELNVNALELDDSALYLCASSLGSSGIVEQYFGPGTRLTVT.

V and J are TRBV28 and TRBJ1-2, with TRBD1 as a possible D gene (6 bases). The germline V gene encodes CDR1 MDHEN and CDR2 SYDVKM. The CDR3 covers 14 residues. The V and J ends lost 5 bases and 5 bases respectively, with 15 bases between them. The CDR3 region is CASSPYDRSYGYTF. Here the CDR3 DNA reads TGTGCCAGCAGTCCATATGACAGGAGTTATGGCTACACCTTC.

The genes are TRBV2 and TRBJ1-2; no clear D gene. This CDR3 contains 12 residues. CDR1 is SNHLY and CDR2 is FYNNEI in the germline V gene. Trimming stripped 4 bases from V and 5 bases from J, with 8 bases between. This CDR3 reads CASSARNYGYTF. In nucleotides, the CDR3 is TGTGCCAGCAGTGCCCGGAATTATGGCTACACCTTC.

This clonotype was detected a few times. Mismatch with germline at one junction end may stem from a read error. The chain couples TRBV7-7 to TRBJ2-2; no clear D gene. This CDR3 contains 14 residues. Germline V lookup: CDR1 SSHAT, CDR2 FNYEAQ (reference sequence). The CDR3 is CASSFAGNTGELFF. The CDR3, as DNA: TGTGCTAGCAGCTTCGCAGGAAATACCGGGGAGCTGTTTTTT.

The J gene is TRBJ1-5, the V gene TRBV18; 9 bases are shared with TRBD1. V trimming: 5 bases; J trimming: 12 bases; junction bases outside the gene matches: 14. CDR3 size: 15 residues. Per germline, CDR1 KGHSH and CDR2 LQKENI. Here the CDR3 DNA reads TGTGCCAGCTCATCTCGGACAGGGGCCCCCCAACGCCAGCATTTT. Its translation is CASSSRTGAPQRQHF.

This clonotype was seen more than once but under ten times. The chain is built from TRBV12-3 or TRBV12-4 and TRBJ2-2, with D unclear. Trimming shortened V by 3 bases and J by 4 bases, and 6 bases separated the two germline ends. The CDR3 spans 13 residues. This CDR3 reads CASSFGVTGELFF. CDR3 nucleotide sequence: TGTGCCAGCAGTTTTGGGGTCACCGGGGAGCTGTTTTTT.

A remark on this clonotype: Compared with germline, one end of the junction differs, possibly owing to a read error. V gene TRBV7-7 combines with J gene TRBJ2-7, with D maybe TRBD2 (7 bases). The CDR3 spans 21 residues. Per the germline V gene, CDR1 is SSHAT and CDR2 is FNYEAQ (reference sequence). CDR3 DNA: TGTGCTAGCAGCTTTCAACAGTTGGGGGGGGCCCCTCCGAACCTTGCCTACGAGCAGTACTTC. This sequence encodes CASSFQQLGGAPPNLAYEQYF.

This clonotype was seen ten or more times. The J gene is TRBJ2-1, the V gene TRBV10-2; TRBD2 agrees at 7 bases. V shed 7 bases, J shed 6 bases, and the junction held 12 bases outside the gene matches. CDR3 length: 15 residues. Germline V lookup: CDR1 WSHSY, CDR2 SAAADI. The CDR3 DNA sequence: TGCGCCAGCACCGAGGCGCTAGCGGAAGGCAATGAGCAGTTCTTC. It encodes CASTEALAEGNEQFF.

This chain connects TRBV28 to TRBJ2-7, with TRBD2 identical over 7 bases. Germline V gene lookup returns CDR1 MDHEN and CDR2 SYDVKM. Trimming cost V 1 base and J 2 bases; bases outside gene matches: 5. The CDR3 has 15 amino acids. CDR3 amino acids: CASSLFSAGTYEQYF. In DNA form, the CDR3 reads TGTGCCAGCAGTTTATTCTCAGCGGGGACCTACGAGCAGTACTTC.

Only a few counts were recorded for this clonotype. This chain links TRBV3-1 with TRBJ2-2; D not resolved. Trimming left V 4 bases short and J 3 bases short, with 3 bases between. Per the germline V gene, CDR1 is LGHDT and CDR2 is YNNKEL (reference sequence). The CDR3 is 12 amino acids. Written as DNA, the CDR3 is TGTGCCAGCAGCCGAGACACCGGGGAGCTGTTTTTT. Its protein product is CASSRDTGELFF.

The chain carries TRBV18 and TRBJ2-7, with 7 nucleotides matching TRBD1. CDR3 length: 14 residues. J gave up 0 bases and V 3 bases, and 2 bases lay outside the gene matches. CDR1 is KGHSH and CDR2 is LQKENI in the germline V gene. The CDR3 bases are TGTGCCAGCTCACCGACAGGGATCTCCTACGAGCAGTACTTC. Residues: CASSPTGISYEQYF. The variable domain in full, completed from reference TRBV18 and TRBJ2-7, reads NAGVMQNPRHLVRRRGQEARLRCSPMKGHSHVYWYRQLPEEGLKFMVYLQKENIIDESGMPKERFSAEFPKEGPSILRIQQVVRGDSAAYFCASSPTGISYEQYFGPGTRLTVT.

This clonotype was detected many times. The chain recombines TRBV6-2 or TRBV6-3 with TRBJ2-3; 8 positions agree with TRBD2. The CDR3 has 15 residues. The germline CDR1 and CDR2 sequences are MNHEY and SVGEGT. V dropped 7 bases and J dropped 4; count of bases not matched to a gene: 10. The DNA for the CDR3 is TGTGCCAGCAATCTACCGGGACTAGGGGCAGATACGCAGTATTTT. This sequence encodes CASNLPGLGADTQYF.

This clonotype came up many times. V and J are TRBV7-9 and TRBJ2-2; 10 positions match TRBD2. CDR1 is SEHNR, CDR2 FQNEAQ, per germline (reference sequence). The CDR3 sequence is 19 residues long. J gave up 4 bases and V 1 base, and 12 bases lay outside the gene matches. CDR3 loop: CASSLDSISSGRVTGELFF. As DNA, the CDR3 is TGTGCCAGCAGCTTAGACTCGATAAGCAGCGGGAGGGTCACCGGGGAGCTGTTTTTT.

This chain links TRBV29-1 with TRBJ1-2; 10 positions match TRBD1. The germline gives CDR1 SQVTM, CDR2 ANQGSEA. CDR3 length equals 13 residues. Trimming at V came to 7 bases and at J to 4 bases, leaving 6 bases not matched to a gene. The CDR3 spells CSARQGAAYGYTF. DNA of the CDR3: TGCAGCGCAAGACAGGGGGCGGCCTATGGCTACACCTTC.